The rows below give T cell receptor beta chains drawn from one sample of a study of blood T cell repertoires in COVID-19. Some clones are missing from TCRdb's copy, which holds only in-frame ones; the method was immunoSEQ multiplex PCR. Among some 200,000 clones listed, around 85% were seen once. Specimen: peripheral blood. These TCRs come from a woman in her sixties or seventies with COVID-19, enrolled during active disease. The CDR3 runs from the conserved cysteine through the conserved F or W. The D gene is left open where the match is weak. Not all rows give a size; the values are once, few, many and, for expanded clones, a class.

j_call: TRBJ2-7
clone_size: once
d_call: .
v_call: TRBV7-4
cdr3_nt: TGTGCCAGCAGCTTAGACCTAAGAATCTACGAGCAGTACTTC
cdr3_aa: CASSLDLRIYEQYF

j_call: TRBJ1-5
clone_size: .
d_call: TRBD1
v_call: TRBV29-1
cdr3_nt: TGCAGCGTCTCCAAAGACAGGGACCAGCCCCAGCATTTT
cdr3_aa: CSVSKDRDQPQHF

j_call: TRBJ2-4
clone_size: once
d_call: .
v_call: TRBV7-2
cdr3_nt: TGTGCCAGCAGCTTAGTGTTGAGCATAGCCAAAAACATTCAGTACTTC
cdr3_aa: CASSLVLSIAKNIQYF

j_call: TRBJ2-1
clone_size: .
d_call: .
v_call: TRBV6-6
cdr3_nt: TGTGCCAGCACCAAGCGATCCTACAATGAGCAGTTCTTC
cdr3_aa: CASTKRSYNEQFF

j_call: TRBJ2-5
clone_size: .
d_call: .
v_call: TRBV11-2
cdr3_nt: TGTGCCAGCAGCTTCTCCTTTCAAGAGACCCAGTACTTC
cdr3_aa: CASSFSFQETQYF

j_call: TRBJ2-1
clone_size: .
d_call: .
v_call: TRBV27
cdr3_nt: TGTGCCAGCAGTTTATGGGCAGGAGCAGGGACTAATGAGCAGTTCTTC
cdr3_aa: CASSLWAGAGTNEQFF

j_call: TRBJ2-5
clone_size: .
d_call: TRBD2
v_call: TRBV19
cdr3_nt: TGTGCCAGTAGTTCACCGGGACTAGCGGGCCAAGAGACCCAGTACTTC
cdr3_aa: CASSSPGLAGQETQYF

j_call: TRBJ2-1
clone_size: .
d_call: .
v_call: TRBV11-3
cdr3_nt: TGTGCCAGCAGCTTAGACACGGCGGAAGAGGGTTACAATGAGCAGTTCTTC
cdr3_aa: CASSLDTAEEGYNEQFF

j_call: TRBJ1-2
clone_size: .
d_call: TRBD1
v_call: TRBV6-6
cdr3_nt: TGTGCCAGCACGACAGGGATGCTCTATGGCTACACCTTC
cdr3_aa: CASTTGMLYGYTF

j_call: TRBJ1-4
clone_size: once
d_call: .
v_call: TRBV3-1/TRBV3-2
cdr3_nt: TGTGCCAGCAGCCAAGTCCCAGGCTTTAATGAAAAACTGTTTTTT
cdr3_aa: CASSQVPGFNEKLFF

j_call: TRBJ2-1
clone_size: .
d_call: TRBD1
v_call: TRBV7-2
cdr3_nt: TGTGCCAGCAGGGTGGGGACAGCAAACAATGAGCAGTTCTTC
cdr3_aa: CASRVGTANNEQFF

j_call: TRBJ2-3
clone_size: .
d_call: .
v_call: TRBV10-3
cdr3_nt: TGTGCCATCAGACAGGGAGCTAGCACAGATACGCAGTATTTT
cdr3_aa: CAIRQGASTDTQYF

j_call: TRBJ2-2
clone_size: .
d_call: .
v_call: TRBV7-2
cdr3_nt: TGTGCCAGCAGCTTACTTGGCGGACACTCACCCACCGGGGAGCTGTTTTTT
cdr3_aa: CASSLLGGHSPTGELFF

j_call: TRBJ1-2
clone_size: once
d_call: .
v_call: TRBV3-1/TRBV3-2
cdr3_nt: TGTGCCAGCAGCCAAGTTCAGGGGGGCTACACCTTC
cdr3_aa: CASSQVQGGYTF

j_call: TRBJ2-7
clone_size: .
d_call: .
v_call: TRBV27
cdr3_nt: TGTGCCAGCAGTTCAACCTACGAGCAGTACTTC
cdr3_aa: CASSSTYEQYF

j_call: TRBJ1-2
clone_size: few
d_call: TRBD1
v_call: TRBV4-3
cdr3_nt: TGCGCCAGCAGCCAAGACGCAGGGGGATATGGCTACACCTTC
cdr3_aa: CASSQDAGGYGYTF

j_call: TRBJ2-3
clone_size: .
d_call: .
v_call: TRBV11-2
cdr3_nt: TGTGCCAGCAGCTTCCCAGGCGTAGATACGCAGTATTTT
cdr3_aa: CASSFPGVDTQYF

j_call: TRBJ2-1
clone_size: .
d_call: TRBD1
v_call: TRBV3-1/TRBV3-2
cdr3_nt: TGTGCCAGCAGCCAAGATTACGACAGGGGATTCTACAATGAGCAGTTCTTC
cdr3_aa: CASSQDYDRGFYNEQFF

j_call: TRBJ2-5
clone_size: .
d_call: .
v_call: TRBV9
cdr3_nt: TGTGCCAGCAGCGTTGGTGGCTGGGAGACCCAGTACTTC
cdr3_aa: CASSVGGWETQYF

j_call: TRBJ2-7
clone_size: .
d_call: .
v_call: TRBV24-1
cdr3_nt: TGTGCCACCAGTGCTGGCGGTCTCGGTGAGCAGTACTTC
cdr3_aa: CATSAGGLGEQYF

j_call: TRBJ2-7
clone_size: .
d_call: TRBD1
v_call: TRBV7-9
cdr3_nt: TGTGCCAGCACCCAACAGGGGGGCCCCTACGAGCAGTACTTC
cdr3_aa: CASTQQGGPYEQYF

j_call: TRBJ2-7
clone_size: .
d_call: TRBD1
v_call: TRBV5-8
cdr3_nt: TGTGCCAGCAACGACTATCGGGACAGGGCCTCCTACGAGCAGTACTTC
cdr3_aa: CASNDYRDRASYEQYF

j_call: TRBJ2-3
clone_size: .
d_call: .
v_call: TRBV4-2
cdr3_nt: TGTGCCAGCAGCCAAGATCTAGGGAGAGCCGATACGCAGTATTTT
cdr3_aa: CASSQDLGRADTQYF

j_call: TRBJ2-5
clone_size: .
d_call: TRBD2
v_call: TRBV5-4
cdr3_nt: TGTGCCAGCAGCTGGACTAGCCAGACCCAGTACTTC
cdr3_aa: CASSWTSQTQYF

j_call: TRBJ2-7
clone_size: .
d_call: .
v_call: TRBV11-3
cdr3_nt: TGTGCCAGCAGCTTCTTTAGCGGCCTCACCTACGAGCAGTACTTC
cdr3_aa: CASSFFSGLTYEQYF

j_call: TRBJ2-1
clone_size: .
d_call: .
v_call: TRBV28
cdr3_nt: TGTGCCAGCAGTCTCCGGAGGGCCGGAGGTGAGCAGTTCTTC
cdr3_aa: CASSLRRAGGEQFF

j_call: TRBJ2-7
clone_size: .
d_call: TRBD2
v_call: TRBV5-6
cdr3_nt: TGTGCCAGCAGCGGCGGGAGGGCCAGGTACGAGCAGTACTTC
cdr3_aa: CASSGGRARYEQYF

j_call: TRBJ2-6
clone_size: once
d_call: .
v_call: TRBV7-2
cdr3_nt: TGTGCCAGCAGCTTAGTTCCGCGGAGGCGCTCTGGGGCCAACGTCCTGACTTTC
cdr3_aa: CASSLVPRRRSGANVLTF

j_call: TRBJ1-5
clone_size: once
d_call: .
v_call: TRBV28
cdr3_nt: TGTGCCAGCAGCCGCCCGACAGGTATCAATCAGCCCCAGCATTTT
cdr3_aa: CASSRPTGINQPQHF

j_call: TRBJ1-4
clone_size: once
d_call: .
v_call: TRBV6-6
cdr3_nt: TGTGCCAGCAGAACTGACAGCCTGAATGAAAAACTGTTTTTT
cdr3_aa: CASRTDSLNEKLFF

j_call: TRBJ1-6
clone_size: .
d_call: TRBD1
v_call: TRBV4-3
cdr3_nt: TGCGCCAGCAGCCAAGAGCCTCCGGGACAGGGGGCTGGGTCACCCCTCCACTTT
cdr3_aa: CASSQEPPGQGAGSPLHF

j_call: TRBJ2-1
clone_size: once
d_call: .
v_call: TRBV20-1
cdr3_nt: TGCAGTGCTAGTACCTTTTCGGAGTTGGGCAATGAGCAGTTCTTC
cdr3_aa: CSASTFSELGNEQFF

j_call: TRBJ2-7
clone_size: .
d_call: TRBD2
v_call: TRBV25-1
cdr3_nt: TGTGCCACCTCGGGGGGGCGGGAGCGGGTCTACGAGCAGTACTTC
cdr3_aa: CATSGGRERVYEQYF

j_call: TRBJ2-5
clone_size: .
d_call: TRBD2
v_call: TRBV9
cdr3_nt: TGTGCCAGCAGCGTAGAGGGACTAGCGTTTCGAGAGACCCAGTACTTC
cdr3_aa: CASSVEGLAFRETQYF

j_call: TRBJ2-7
clone_size: .
d_call: TRBD1
v_call: TRBV4-1
cdr3_nt: TGCGCCAGCAGCCACAGACAGGGTCGGCTGAAGGACTACGAGCAGTACTTC
cdr3_aa: CASSHRQGRLKDYEQYF

j_call: TRBJ2-1
clone_size: .
d_call: TRBD2
v_call: TRBV9
cdr3_nt: TGTGCCAGCAGCGTAGGTAGCGGGTGGAACTACAATGAGCAGTTCTTC
cdr3_aa: CASSVGSGWNYNEQFF

j_call: TRBJ2-3
clone_size: .
d_call: .
v_call: TRBV24-1
cdr3_nt: TGTGCCACCAGTGATTTGAGGGGGACACTTAAGGGACCAGATACGCAGTATTTT
cdr3_aa: CATSDLRGTLKGPDTQYF

j_call: TRBJ2-1
clone_size: .
d_call: TRBD2
v_call: TRBV6-4
cdr3_nt: TGTGCCAGCAGTGATCGGGAGGGCCCCTACAATGAGCAGTTCTTC
cdr3_aa: CASSDREGPYNEQFF

j_call: TRBJ1-2
clone_size: once
d_call: .
v_call: TRBV18
cdr3_nt: TGTGCCAGCTCACCCTTGAGGACAGAAGCTAACTATGGCTACACCTTC
cdr3_aa: CASSPLRTEANYGYTF

j_call: TRBJ2-3
clone_size: once
d_call: .
v_call: TRBV3-1/TRBV3-2
cdr3_nt: TGTGCCAGCAGCCAAGTCTCAGATACGCAGTATTTT
cdr3_aa: CASSQVSDTQYF

j_call: TRBJ2-7
clone_size: once
d_call: TRBD2
v_call: TRBV19
cdr3_nt: TGTGCCAGTAGGTCCCCGGGGACTAGCGGGAGCTACGAGCAGTACTTC
cdr3_aa: CASRSPGTSGSYEQYF

j_call: TRBJ1-2
clone_size: .
d_call: TRBD1
v_call: TRBV7-9
cdr3_nt: TGTGCCAGCAGCTTAGGACAGGGCAACTATGGCTACACCTTC
cdr3_aa: CASSLGQGNYGYTF

j_call: TRBJ2-5
clone_size: .
d_call: .
v_call: TRBV11-2
cdr3_nt: TGTGCCAGCAGCTTCGGAGGGAGGGAGACCCAGTACTTC
cdr3_aa: CASSFGGRETQYF

j_call: TRBJ2-2
clone_size: .
d_call: TRBD2
v_call: TRBV9
cdr3_nt: TGTGCCAGCAGCGGAAGCGGGAGGAACACCGGGGAGCTGTTTTTT
cdr3_aa: CASSGSGRNTGELFF

j_call: TRBJ1-2
clone_size: .
d_call: .
v_call: TRBV3-1/TRBV3-2
cdr3_nt: TGTGCCAGCAGCCAAGATACGGACACTCTCCACTATGGCTACACCTTC
cdr3_aa: CASSQDTDTLHYGYTF

j_call: TRBJ1-1
clone_size: .
d_call: TRBD1
v_call: TRBV10-1
cdr3_nt: TGCGCCAGCAGCCCCAGGACAGGGCTCACTGAAGCTTTCTTT
cdr3_aa: CASSPRTGLTEAFF

j_call: TRBJ1-6
clone_size: .
d_call: TRBD1
v_call: TRBV18
cdr3_nt: TGTGCCAGCTCACTTCATCCGACAGGGTCAAATTCACCCCTCCACTTT
cdr3_aa: CASSLHPTGSNSPLHF

j_call: TRBJ2-3
clone_size: .
d_call: TRBD2
v_call: TRBV11-3
cdr3_nt: TGTGCCAGCAGCCCCCGCGTTAGCGGGAGTAGCACAGATACGCAGTATTTT
cdr3_aa: CASSPRVSGSSTDTQYF

j_call: TRBJ1-2
clone_size: .
d_call: .
v_call: TRBV7-9
cdr3_nt: TGTGCCAGCAGCCCGACAGTAAACTATGGCTACACCTTC
cdr3_aa: CASSPTVNYGYTF

j_call: TRBJ2-2
clone_size: once
d_call: TRBD2
v_call: TRBV11-2
cdr3_nt: TGTGCCAGCAGCTTCGGGACTAGCGGGAGACGAGGAACCGGGGAGCTGTTTTTT
cdr3_aa: CASSFGTSGRRGTGELFF

j_call: TRBJ2-2
clone_size: .
d_call: TRBD2
v_call: TRBV29-1
cdr3_nt: TGCAGCGTTGATAGCGGGGGGCGGTCCGGGGAGCTGTTTTTT
cdr3_aa: CSVDSGGRSGELFF

j_call: TRBJ2-5
clone_size: .
d_call: TRBD2
v_call: TRBV28
cdr3_nt: TGTGCCAGCAGGCGACGACTAGCGGGAGTGGGAGAGACCCAGTACTTC
cdr3_aa: CASRRRLAGVGETQYF

j_call: TRBJ1-3
clone_size: few
d_call: TRBD1
v_call: TRBV28
cdr3_nt: TGTGCCAGCACTAAAGGGGGCGTACCCTCTGGAAACACCATATATTTT
cdr3_aa: CASTKGGVPSGNTIYF

j_call: TRBJ2-5
clone_size: .
d_call: TRBD1
v_call: TRBV13
cdr3_nt: TGTGCCAGCAGCTTAGGCCGGGACAGGCGTCAGACCCAGTACTTC
cdr3_aa: CASSLGRDRRQTQYF

j_call: TRBJ2-7
clone_size: .
d_call: TRBD1
v_call: TRBV30
cdr3_nt: TGTGCCTGGAATCCCGGGACAGGGGTCTCCTACGAGCAGTACTTC
cdr3_aa: CAWNPGTGVSYEQYF

j_call: TRBJ2-7
clone_size: .
d_call: .
v_call: TRBV27
cdr3_nt: TGTGCCAGCAGTTTATTATCGTTATCACAGGGCCCGCGCGAGCAGTACTTC
cdr3_aa: CASSLLSLSQGPREQYF

j_call: TRBJ2-7
clone_size: .
d_call: .
v_call: TRBV27
cdr3_nt: TGTGCCAGCAGTTTATCCTCGGCTGGAGGATACGAGCAGTACTTC
cdr3_aa: CASSLSSAGGYEQYF

j_call: TRBJ2-3
clone_size: .
d_call: TRBD2
v_call: TRBV2
cdr3_nt: TGTGCCAGCAGTACTATACTAGCGGGAGGGTCGGATACGCAGTATTTT
cdr3_aa: CASSTILAGGSDTQYF

j_call: TRBJ1-4
clone_size: .
d_call: .
v_call: TRBV15
cdr3_nt: TGTGCCACCAGCAGAGATATGGGGGCGAGGGAAAAACTGTTTTTT
cdr3_aa: CATSRDMGAREKLFF

j_call: TRBJ2-1
clone_size: .
d_call: TRBD2
v_call: TRBV27
cdr3_nt: TGTGCCAGCAGTTTGGAGGGACTATTGGGCAATGAGCAGTTCTTC
cdr3_aa: CASSLEGLLGNEQFF